One sample yielded the 21 T cell receptor beta chains listed below, sequenced in a study of graft-versus-host responses after intestinal transplantation. The assay was immunoSEQ multiplex PCR, and TCRdb's table has in-frame clones only and misses some. The sample consists of 35,000 to 45,000 clones, around 96% of them appearing once. Sample: PBMCs, taken 16 days after intestinal transplant. These TCRs come from a human patient who received an intestinal transplant, so some T cells may come from the graft donor.

This chain joins TRBV4-3 and TRBJ1-2, with 7 nucleotides matching TRBD1. V trimming: 0 bases; J trimming: 2 bases; junction bases outside the gene matches: 3. This CDR3 contains 15 residues. Germline lookup yields CDR1 LGHNA and CDR2 YSLEER. In DNA form, the CDR3 reads TGCGCCAGCAGCCAAGACAGGGGGACCAACTATGGCTACACCTTC. This translates into CASSQDRGTNYGYTF.

V and J are TRBV4-1 and TRBJ2-7; TRBD2 aligns across 7 bases. This CDR3 region has 15 residues. Germline V gives CDR1 MGHRA, CDR2 YSYEKL. Trimming took 1 base from V and 3 from J; bases not matched to a gene: 6. CDR3 in amino acids: CASSQAASGLYEQYF. The CDR3 bases are TGCGCCAGCAGCCAAGCCGCTAGCGGACTCTACGAGCAGTACTTC.

The gene calls are TRBV18 and TRBJ2-1; 14 nucleotides line up with TRBD2. The CDR3 covers 16 residues. Germline V gene sequence: CDR1 KGHSH, CDR2 LQKENI. The V segment lost 6 bases and the J segment 8 bases; nucleotides outside the gene matches: 9. The CDR3 sequence: CASSLGLAGGRDEQFF. DNA of the CDR3: TGTGCCAGCTCCCTCGGACTAGCGGGAGGTCGCGATGAGCAGTTCTTC.

V is TRBV30 and J is TRBJ2-1; 11 bases match TRBD2. There are 16 residues in the CDR3. V trimming: 3 bases; J trimming: 2 bases; junction bases outside the gene matches: 6. Germline V lookup: CDR1 GTSNPN, CDR2 SVGIG (reference sequence). The CDR3 loop is CAWRIGLAGAYNEQFF. The CDR3 nucleotides are TGTGCCTGGAGGATAGGACTAGCGGGTGCCTACAATGAGCAGTTCTTC.

The rearrangement links TRBV11-2 to TRBJ1-2; no firm D call. CDR3 size: 15 residues. The ends were cut back, 5 bases at V and 8 bases at J, with 21 bases in the middle. Germline CDR1 SGHAT, CDR2 FQNNGV. This CDR3 reads CASSQDPGQEEGYTF. Written as DNA, the CDR3 is TGTGCCAGCAGCCAAGATCCGGGCCAAGAAGAAGGCTACACCTTC.

The rearrangement uses TRBV15 and TRBJ1-5, with 8 bases aligning to TRBD1. Per germline, CDR1 LNHNV and CDR2 YYDKDF (reference sequence). CDR3 length: 15 residues. V lost 4 bases to trimming and J lost 2 bases; unmatched junction nucleotides: 4. Written as DNA, the CDR3 is TGTGCCACCAGCACAGGGGGCAATCGCAATCAGCCCCAGCATTTT. Amino acid sequence: CATSTGGNRNQPQHF.

The chain employs TRBV6-5 and TRBJ1-6; the match to TRBD1 covers 8 bases. V dropped 6 bases and J dropped 6; count of bases not matched to a gene: 4. This CDR3 has 14 residues. Per the germline V gene, CDR1 is MNHEY and CDR2 is SVGAGI. CDR3 region: CASSPDRGNSPLHF. CDR3 sequence (DNA): TGTGCCAGCAGCCCAGACAGGGGTAATTCACCCCTCCACTTT.

The chain recombines TRBV18 with TRBJ2-4, with 7 bases aligning to TRBD1. J was trimmed by 6 bases and V by 3 bases; bases with no gene match: 2. The germline CDR1 and CDR2 sequences are KGHSH and LQKENI. CDR3 size: 13 residues. The CDR3 sequence: CASSPRDRNIQYF. The CDR3 nucleotides are TGTGCCAGCTCACCTCGGGACAGAAACATTCAGTACTTC.

CDR3 amino acids: CASSPKREGRYEQYF. DNA for the CDR3: TGTGCCAGCAGTCCGAAGCGGGAGGGCCGGTACGAGCAGTACTTC. The genes are TRBV2 and TRBJ2-7; TRBD2 matches 10 bases. CDR3 size: 15 residues. After removal of 5 bases from V and 4 bases from J, the junction contained 8 bases not matched to a gene. The germline V gene has CDR1 SNHLY and CDR2 FYNNEI.

V and J are TRBV6-5 and TRBJ2-7; 9 bases match TRBD2. Germline V CDR1 and CDR2: MNHEY, SVGAGI. Trimming at V came to 0 bases and at J to 6 bases, leaving 9 bases not matched to a gene. This CDR3 contains 16 residues. CDR3 nucleotides: TGTGCCAGCAGTTACTCGGCGGCTAGCGGGATATCCGAGCAGTACTTC. Amino acid sequence: CASSYSAASGISEQYF.

In DNA form, the CDR3 reads TGTGCCAGCAGTGAATCCCGACTAGCGGTTTCCTACAATGAGCAGTTCTTC. This encodes CASSESRLAVSYNEQFF. The chain employs TRBV2 and TRBJ2-1, with TRBD2 identical over 9 bases. Germline lookup yields CDR1 SNHLY and CDR2 FYNNEI. Trimming at V came to 2 bases and at J to 1 base, leaving 6 bases not matched to a gene. The CDR3 has 17 residues. Full variable domain (remainder filled in from reference TRBV2 and TRBJ2-1): EPEVTQTPSHQVTQMGQEVILRCVPISNHLYFYWYRQILGQKVEFLVSFYNNEISEKSEIFDDQFSVERPDGSNFTLKIRSTKLEDSAMYFCASSESRLAVSYNEQFFGPGTRLTVL.

As regards this clone: A junction boundary mismatches the germline segment, possibly from a read error. The V gene is TRBV7-7, the J gene TRBJ2-2, with 10 bases fitting TRBD2. The CDR3 has 15 amino acids. Germline CDR1 and CDR2: SSHAT and FNYEAQ (reference sequence). The DNA of the CDR3 is TGTGCTAGCAGCTTAGGAGCGGGAGGGCCCGGGGAGCTGTTTTTT. It specifies CASSLGAGGPGELFF. The whole variable domain, remainder taken from reference TRBV7-7 and TRBJ2-2, is GAGVSQSPRYKVTKRGQDVTLRCDPISSHATLYWYQQALGQGPEFLTYFNYEAQPDKSGLPSDRFSAERPEGSISTLTIQRTEQRDSAMYRCASSLGAGGPGELFFGEGSRLTVL.

V and J are TRBV7-8 and TRBJ2-4; maybe TRBD1 (5 bases). CDR3 length: 19 amino acids. Trimming left V 1 base short and J 0 bases short, with 19 bases between. CDR1 and CDR2 (germline): SGHVS, FQNEAQ. CDR3 amino acids: CASSLEALGARLAKNIQYF. The CDR3, as DNA: TGTGCCAGCAGCTTAGAGGCTCTAGGGGCACGGCTAGCCAAAAACATTCAGTACTTC.

The chain links TRBV5-6 to TRBJ2-7; 9 bases map to TRBD1. This CDR3 has 15 residues. The germline V gene has CDR1 SGHDT and CDR2 YYEEEE. V lost 0 bases and J lost 4; bases outside the gene matches: 5. CDR3 sequence reads: CASSLAGQGYYEQYF. CDR3 nucleotides: TGTGCCAGCAGCTTGGCCGGACAGGGGTATTACGAGCAGTACTTC.

A word on this clone: A junction end diverges from the germline sequence, so it may reflect a read error. V gene TRBV5-4 combines with J gene TRBJ1-1; D not resolved. From germline, CDR1 is SGHNT and CDR2 YYREEE (reference sequence). There are 14 residues in the CDR3. The CDR3 region has the DNA TGTGCCAGCACACTTGGTCTCGAGAACACTGAAGCTCTCTTT. Amino acid sequence: CASTLGLENTEALF.

The chain uses TRBV10-3 and TRBJ1-2, with D unresolved. CDR1 ENHRY and CDR2 SYGVKD come from the germline V gene. The CDR3 is made up of 15 amino acids. V was trimmed by 3 bases and J by 5 bases, leaving 16 bases between them. The CDR3 loop reads CAISEVDSEQYGYTF. The CDR3 region has the DNA TGTGCCATCAGTGAAGTGGACTCCGAGCAGTATGGCTACACCTTC.

The V gene is TRBV10-2, the J gene TRBJ2-1; TRBD2 agrees at 11 bases. This CDR3 has 14 residues. Germline V gene data show CDR1 as WSHSY and CDR2 as SAAADI. Trimming cost V 5 bases and J 10 bases; bases outside gene matches: 7. The CDR3 here is CASSRSGRAEEQFF. In DNA form, the CDR3 reads TGCGCCAGCAGTCGTAGCGGGAGGGCCGAGGAGCAGTTCTTC.

This sequence joins TRBV4-3 and TRBJ1-5; 7 bases are a match to TRBD1. Looked up from germline, CDR1 is LGHNA and CDR2 is YSLEER. The ends lost 4 bases at V and 4 bases at J; junction bases unmatched: 7. The CDR3 covers 15 residues. The CDR3 region is CASSRYRGSNQPQHF. The CDR3, as DNA: TGCGCCAGCAGCCGCTACAGGGGATCAAATCAGCCCCAGCATTTT.

V gene TRBV7-6 combines with J gene TRBJ2-7, with D uncertain. This CDR3 has 13 residues. The germline V gene has CDR1 SGHVS and CDR2 FNYEAQ. V dropped 0 bases and J dropped 2 bases, with 5 bases sitting between them. CDR3 sequence: CASSLAFTYEQYF. The CDR3 DNA reads as TGTGCCAGCAGCTTAGCCTTCACCTACGAGCAGTACTTC.

This chain uses TRBV5-1 with TRBJ2-1; TRBD2 matches 9 bases. Per germline, CDR1 SGHRS and CDR2 YFSETQ. Trimming cost V 2 bases and J 2 bases; bases outside gene matches: 8. The CDR3 is 17 residues long. The CDR3 bases are TGCGCCAGCAGCTTCCTAAGCGCGGGAGGGCCCTACAATGAGCAGTTCTTC. This translates into CASSFLSAGGPYNEQFF.

The chain uses TRBV5-6 and TRBJ2-1, with a tentative D call TRBD2 (5 bases). Germline-derived CDR1 and CDR2 are SGHDT and YYEEEE. The V and J ends lost 1 base and 5 bases respectively, with 13 bases between them. This CDR3 region has 15 residues. The CDR3 spells CASSLIRTLDNEQFF. CDR3 nucleotide sequence: TGTGCCAGCAGCTTGATCAGGACTCTCGACAATGAGCAGTTCTTC.